This T cell receptor beta chain was recovered during a study of T cells in Graves' hyperthyroidism and ophthalmopathy (dated by TCRdb to between 2018 and 2020). Context from the whole study: Peripheral blood samples were taken at initial diagnosis, before any treatment was given. The study also compared thyroid tissue and blood T-cell repertoires from five or six Graves' hyperthyroidism patients. The paper describes TCR Vbeta CDR3 sequencing of 135 peripheral blood samples, made up of 43 ophthalmopathy patients, roughly 80 hyperthyroidism patients and about 17 progressor patients. To identify distinguishing TCR V-J signatures, a discovery cohort of around 100 patients was used, comprising 40 to 45 with Graves' ophthalmopathy and around 57 with stable Graves' hyperthyroidism. The 85 to 100 discovery patients were divided at random into training and test sets in a 7:3 ratio. After blood sampling, hyperthyroidism patients were treated with methimazole at a starting dose of 30 mg daily, and ophthalmopathy patients were treated with high-dose intravenous methylprednisolone. An independent validation cohort of about 19 hyperthyroidism patients and some 15 patients who later progressed to ophthalmopathy tested prospective prediction of ophthalmopathy. What the study reported, not specific to this receptor: In validation, the model predicted progression to ophthalmopathy a median of about 6 months before onset, with 65% to 71% sensitivity and about 72% specificity. A 13 V-J signature model separated ophthalmopathy from stable hyperthyroidism, with about 90% sensitivity and roughly 82% specificity in cross-validation and 80%/75% in testing. Sample size was not statistically predetermined, and blinding of investigators to group allocation was not performed. Most expanded thyroid clonotypes (frequency above 0.001) were also found in blood, which suggests that blood repertoires may mirror thyroid immune responses.

Comments on this clonotype: The target of this receptor is not known. Nothing much larger sits one base from this clone, and base qualities are not available.

Hyperthyroidism patients were aged 18 to 65 years and newly diagnosed, with disease duration of less than 2 months. Any patient with an uncontrolled infection, another autoimmune disease, pregnancy or lactation was excluded. Diagnoses were based on clinical symptoms, serum thyroxine and TRAb, thyroid ultrasound and orbital computed tomography. Blood from progressor patients was collected at the time of first diagnosis with hyperthyroidism, before any ophthalmopathy symptoms had appeared. PBMCs were separated from under 11 ml of fresh peripheral blood using Ficoll-Paque density gradient centrifugation. Patients classed as progressors first received a Graves' hyperthyroidism diagnosis and then went on to develop ophthalmopathy during follow-up. Trizol reagent was used to extract total RNA, and RNA quality was then checked on an Agilent 2100 Bioanalyzer. V is cut by 4 bases and J by 3 bases, and the space between the germline ends is 15 bases. Measured from the cysteine to the phenylalanine, the CDR3 is 15 residues long. CDR3 DNA is the only sequence kept; it has 45 bases, read in frame from the first base. Looking up the germline V gene yields CDR1 KGHDR and CDR2 SFDVKD.

The TCR beta CDR3 regions were amplified from the RNA transcripts. The TCR CDR3 was subjected to a first round of RT-PCR using the HTBI primer set and the Qiagen OneStep RT-PCR kit. A second multiplex PCR round built the libraries, followed by size selection and purification. The libraries were sequenced on an Illumina HiSeq2000 using paired-end 100 bp reads. Concerning the study's data processing: SOAPnuke was used to process the raw data, with reads discarded if the reads contained adapters or uncalled bases, had a mean Phred below 15, or lacked an exact constant-primer or identifier match. High-quality paired reads were merged with COPE v1.2.5, and unique nucleotide sequences were defined as clonotypes. MiTCR v1.1 was used to align the clonotypes against IMGT TRBV, TRBD and TRBJ reference segments. The analysis was restricted to V-J combinations with a frequency above 0.0001, which together covered roughly 99% of the repertoires. The TCS score was defined as F50 (clonal expansion) divided by E x V (chaos), with BLOSUM62-based TCRdist calculated between CDR3 peptides within each V-J. Welch's t-statistics and random forest reduced around 520 V-J features to under 15, which were used in a naive Bayes classifier (R e1071). The similarity between thyroid and blood repertoires was quantified using the Morisita-Horn index. TCRdb passed the public sequencing reads through fastp at Q25 and MiXCR, retaining productive beta sequences. Each CDR3 protein gets just one entry, which takes the most common genes and DNA from the rows behind it. TCRdb's processing, not the authors', yielded these V and J calls. For this sample the table gives under 30,000 distinct CDR3 sequences, of which about half were detected only once. The ten largest make up about a quarter of the sample.

The receptor was isolated from a woman between 40 and 50 years old with Graves' hyperthyroidism that later progressed to Graves' ophthalmopathy. This receptor chain uses TRBV24-1 and TRBJ2-7; matching of 6 bases hints at TRBD1 as the D gene. The source material was blood. The CDR3 region reads CATSDPSGQHYEQYF. The DNA sequence follows: TGTGCCACCAGTGACCCCTCGGGACAACACTACGAGCAGTACTTC.